The T cell receptor beta chain under discussion was sequenced for a study of OX40 agonist ivuxolimab in advanced cancers. Whole-study context: Averaging 60 years in age, with a range of roughly 20 to 90, the cohort was approximately 83% male. Having had anti-PD-1, anti-PD-L1 or anti-CTLA-4 therapy before was allowed, and about 40% had some.

This clone was seen a handful of times. On cycle 4 day 1 and cycle 7 day 1, as well as at baseline, blood was sampled. The CDR3 sequence is 17 residues long. Germline CDR1 is SGHNT and CDR2 is YYREEE (reference sequence). Trimming at V came to 3 bases and at J to 5 bases, leaving 7 bases not matched to a gene. The method was immunoSEQ multiplex PCR; TCRdb's version includes in-frame clones alone and lacks a portion of them. Here the sample spans more than 75,000 clones, around 86% being singletons. This clonotype originated in an adult with an advanced solid tumor such as melanoma, head and neck, liver or kidney cancer. The sample here was CD4+ or CD8+ T cells sorted from blood, taken in a trial of the OX40 agonist ivuxolimab. V and J are TRBV5-4 and TRBJ2-2; 13 nucleotides line up with TRBD2. The CDR3 nucleotides read TGTGCCAGCAGCTCACTAGCGGGGGGGCGCGGAACCGGGGAGCTGTTTTTT. Amino acids: CASSSLAGGRGTGELFF.